This T cell receptor (beta chain) was recorded in a study of T cells after yellow fever vaccination. Findings and limits, study-wide: Compared with primary, the secondary response was weaker and peaked at day 5, not 15. Reappearance after the booster was seen for most primary-vaccination clones, at about 95% CD4 and 75% to 90% CD8.

Using its own MiXCR run on the 5' RACE reads, TCRdb lists one record per CDR3 protein. The sample contains roughly 190,000 distinct CDR3 sequences, about 10% of which appear only once. On this clonotype itself: Its antigen remains unknown.

V lost 3 bases, J lost 1 base, and 9 bases lay in between. Germline V gene data show CDR1 as MNHEY and CDR2 as SMNVEV (reference sequence). CDR3 size: 14 residues. Sequenced material: CD8+ T cells sorted from PBMCs, taken 15 days after the yellow fever booster vaccination. The chain joins TRBV27 to TRBJ1-1; D unresolved. This sequence originates from a man younger than 35 who received the YFV17D yellow fever vaccine. CDR3 protein: CASSFAQTNTEAFF. For the CDR3, the DNA is TGTGCCAGCAGTTTCGCACAGACGAACACTGAAGCTTTCTTT.